The present entry profiles one T cell receptor beta chain with its context. The antigen is not known. This table comes from immunoSEQ multiplex PCR, and its TCRdb copy is limited to in-frame clones, with some not included. This sample carries 950,000 to 1,100,000 clones, around 76% of them seen once, and the ten largest clones take roughly 1.4%. The data are from a study of shared clonotypes between healthy human individuals. Study-wide points: Sampling covered nothing but blood. Tissue TCR repertoires likely differ from those found in blood. Memory subsets had estimated richness that was generally smaller than that of naive subsets.

CDR1 is SGHTS and CDR2 is YDEGEE in the germline V gene. V lost 4 bases and J lost 3; bases outside the gene matches: 5. The CDR3 is made up of 15 amino acids. This chain links TRBV5-8 with TRBJ2-3; 10 bases match TRBD1. This TCR was recovered from a man in his late teens or twenties in good health. Sequenced: memory CD4+ T cells sorted from blood. Sample subset: CD45RA-negative fraction. This chain's CDR3 is CASSLGDRGTDTQYF. The DNA for the CDR3 is TGTGCCAGCAGCCTCGGGGACAGGGGTACAGATACGCAGTATTTT.